This T cell receptor beta chain was captured by sequencing in a study of cytomegalovirus exposure and HLA in healthy donors (dated by TCRdb to about 2017). As for the study more broadly: According to an earlier analysis of several hundred of the donors, roughly 180 million T cells yielded roughly 110 million unique TCR beta sequences and roughly 280 Gb of sequence data. About 280 gigabases of sequencing data and tens of millions of unique TCR sequences were included in an early release covering about 620 HLA-typed donors. The genetic ancestry cluster associated with self-reported Caucasian donors included 81% of the 300 to 400 genotyped donors. The aim of the study was to test whether cataloging public T cell receptors could identify signatures of past pathogen exposure. The T cell repertoires of roughly 660 subjects were profiled by immunosequencing and related to cytomegalovirus serostatus. In addition to the first cohort of approximately 650 subjects, a separate validation cohort of over 90 different subjects was used. To predict cytomegalovirus infection status, the study combined high-throughput TCR immunosequencing, statistical association of individual TCRs with disease status, and machine learning. A later analysis re-analyzed previously published TCR beta repertoires from 666 donors and added high-resolution HLA genotyping to study TCR occurrence patterns. In the later analysis, no new phenotypic data were used to find candidate immune exposures; instead, reliance was placed on TCR beta sequences and their occurrence across donors. In an earlier analysis of 550 to 700 of the donors, high-throughput TCR beta sequencing was used to judge whether each TCR beta V gene segment behaved as functional or pseudogenic. Donor age, sex, ethnicity and CMV serostatus were compiled alongside the repertoire data. A later genetic analysis took genome-wide SNP genotypes for about 65% of the 666 donors and used that subset as a discovery cohort. All discovery cohort repertoires had been generated using a single sequencing platform. HLA typing covered class I and class II loci at four-digit resolution. The number of donors typed differed by locus, with roughly 629-640 for A, B, C, DRB1 and DQB1, around 500 for DQA1, over 600 for DPA1, and around 450 for DPB1. Roughly five DR-DQ haplotypes were treated as single units for association and clustering because of strong linkage in the cohort. Among 350 to 400 genotyped donors of the cohort, an average of about 240,000 unique TCR beta nucleotide sequences were sequenced per donor, roughly 18% of them non-productive.

The cohort comprised some 730 healthy bone marrow donors. At the time of sampling, all cohort members were nominally healthy, though unrecorded immune exposures were likely present. The donor tested CMV seronegative, placing the donor among the 352 seronegative members of the cohort. Every donor gave a peripheral blood sample, and the peripheral blood mononuclear cells from that sample were used for TCR beta sequencing. The Qiagen DNeasy Blood Extraction Kit was used to extract genomic DNA from the blood cell samples. V was cut back by 2 bases and J by 4 bases, leaving a gap of 14 bases between them. In the germline V gene, CDR1 corresponds to SGHTA and CDR2 to FQGTGA. CDR3 length: 15 amino acids, cysteine to phenylalanine. Kept here is only the CDR3 DNA, which spans 45 bases and is read in frame from base 1. Notes on this clone: What antigen it recognizes has not been identified. No base-level quality is on record; no much larger clone is a single base apart.

The library was produced with the immunoSEQ multiplex PCR assay. For the multiplex PCR, a mixture combining 60 forward primers for TCR Vbeta segments and 13 reverse primers for TCR Jbeta segments was used. A multiplex PCR assay on genomic DNA amplified the CDR3 region of rearranged TCR beta genes. The Illumina HiSeq System was used to sequence the amplified TCR beta libraries as 87-base-pair reads. Under the source paper's analysis protocol: A later analysis counted about 80 million unique TCR beta chains across the roughly 700 repertoires, and approximately 11 million of these chains were shared by at least two donors. Raw reads were error-corrected and collapsed into unique sequences by a nearest-neighbor algorithm in which closely related sequences were merged to remove PCR and sequencing errors. Alignment of CDR3 sequences to IMGT reference sequences was used to assign V, D and J gene segments. For a sequence to be retained, a match of at least six nucleotides was required to both a V gene segment and a J gene segment. A rearrangement was called productive if the CDR3 had no stop codons and remained in frame with V and J, and every other rearrangement was called non-productive. CDR3 was defined by IMGT convention, running from the second conserved V-encoded cysteine to the conserved J-encoded phenylalanine. In an earlier analysis of approximately 500 of the donors, sequences lacking an unambiguous match to a single V gene segment were excluded. In an earlier analysis of around 590 of the donors, a V segment was called functional when productive rearrangements were above 56.7%, and segregating when the standard deviation between donors exceeded 5%. A statistical classification framework was built for diagnosing cytomegalovirus status from the catalog of TCR beta chain sequences. A later analysis assigned V and J genes by comparing TCR nucleotide sequences with IMGT/GENE-DB human TR gene sequences. The TCRdist pipeline was used in a later analysis to assign CDR3 sequences and most-parsimonious VDJ recombination scenarios. In a later analysis, every TCR beta chain was defined by the combination of its CDR3 amino acid sequence and its V-gene family, and reads without a unique V-gene family were dropped. A later analysis removed roughly 590 highly shared, low-generation-probability nucleotide sequences to deal with suspected cross-contamination and a sequencing artifact. In a later analysis, a clonal expansion index for each public chain was calculated from normalized within-repertoire ranks of inferred template counts. In a later analysis, generation probabilities were computed with a VDJ recombination model fitted to out-of-frame rearrangements, and the resulting probabilities were checked against IGoR. Hypergeometric tests were used in a later analysis to score TCR-TCR, TCR-HLA and TCR-CMV co-occurrence, with a repertoire-size bias correction applied to the TCR pairs. In a later analysis, false discovery rates were estimated by permuting HLA or CMV assignments 20 times. In a later analysis, co-occurring TCRs were grouped with DBSCAN, and TCRdist sequence similarity was added when clustering was performed within HLA-allele-positive subsets. Repertoires with fewer than 30,000 or more than 120,000 public chains were left out of co-occurrence clustering, as were a few repertoires with anomalous nucleotide sharing. TCRdb limited this immuneACCESS table to in-frame rearrangements with V and J called. A share of clones is missing; checked studies link under half to unresolved V genes, and the rest is unexplained. V and J calls and clone size are copied from that table; D and trimming were computed from the DNA. The sample has about 160,000 clones on record, roughly 81% of them singletons. The ten top clones hold about 12% of the sample.

What the work shows at the level of the full study, not this receptor alone: Across donors, most TCR sequences were observed very rarely, whereas some public TCRs were present in many individuals. The sequencing pipeline was judged likely to have produced a cluster of highly shared sequence variants as a technical artifact. The 87-base-pair reads could not distinguish some IMGT-functional V segments, including TRBV6-2 and TRBV6-3, so those segments were excluded. An association between a missense DCLRE1C variant and V-gene and J-gene trimming of TCR beta chains was found in a later genetic analysis and replicated in an independent cohort. In the study, around 150 TCR beta chains were listed as associated with cytomegalovirus. A few of the identified cytomegalovirus-associated TCR beta chains were confirmed in vitro to be specific for cytomegalovirus antigens. A further reported finding was that TCR beta sequences accurately predicted the HLA-A and HLA-B alleles for most subjects in the first cohort. Because HLA typing was missing for some donors at each locus, association tests included only the typed subset. Several of the top co-occurrence clusters appeared to be linked to parvovirus B19, influenza, CMV and Epstein-Barr virus, according to a later analysis. Assigning TCR associations to individual alleles was difficult when HLA alleles, especially DR and DQ, strongly co-occurred. CMV serostatus was the only immune exposure information available for the cohort. In a later genetic analysis, fewer N-insertions in productive TCRs were reported among donors in an Asian-associated ancestry cluster than the roughly 640-donor mean. The classifier was reported to diagnose cytomegalovirus status with high specificity and sensitivity in both the original and validation cohorts. Linkage disequilibrium might explain the correlated functional status among segregating V segments, but an unknown experimental factor could not be ruled out. At a false discovery rate of 0.05, a later analysis linked about 16,000 TCR beta sequences to specific HLA alleles. In an earlier analysis of some 540 of the donors, most TCR beta V segments appeared in productive rearrangements about 87% or about 30% of the time, broadly matching IMGT annotations. In a later analysis, most CMV-associated TCR beta chains were found to appear HLA-restricted, with HLA associations seemingly driven largely by CMV exposure. A later analysis found that HLA-associated TCR beta chains were more clonally expanded and had lower generation probabilities than equally common non-associated chains. The authors suggested that the approach could potentially be extended to other disease states and immunological phenotypes. In this cohort, only TCR beta chains were sequenced, and detectable features were limited by the absence of alpha or paired-chain data. Because counts were too low, more than 15 rarely observed V segments, including chromosome 9 orphons, were left out of the earlier analysis of a few hundred of the donors. In a later analysis, the rate of TCR association differed among HLA loci, with DRB1 alleles having the most associated TCRs and HLA-C alleles having the fewest. Presence/absence analyses assumed roughly uniform sequencing depth across donors, an assumption that may not hold.

The sample comprised PBMCs. The source is a woman aged 45 to 65 in good health and CMV-seronegative. Recombination connected TRBV7-3 to TRBJ2-5; TRBD2 is a weak D gene call, 7 bases matching. The DNA is TGTGCCAGCAGCTTACACGGGGGAGGGGGAGAGACCCAGTACTTC. Its protein reads: CASSLHGGGGETQYF. The reference TRBV7-3 and TRBJ2-5 proteins fill in what lies around the CDR3, so the full variable domain reads GAGVSQTPSNKVTEKGKYVELRCDPISGHTALYWYRQSLGQGPEFLIYFQGTGAADDSGLPNDRFFAVRPEGSVSTLKIQRTERGDSAVYLCASSLHGGGGETQYFGPGTRLLVL.